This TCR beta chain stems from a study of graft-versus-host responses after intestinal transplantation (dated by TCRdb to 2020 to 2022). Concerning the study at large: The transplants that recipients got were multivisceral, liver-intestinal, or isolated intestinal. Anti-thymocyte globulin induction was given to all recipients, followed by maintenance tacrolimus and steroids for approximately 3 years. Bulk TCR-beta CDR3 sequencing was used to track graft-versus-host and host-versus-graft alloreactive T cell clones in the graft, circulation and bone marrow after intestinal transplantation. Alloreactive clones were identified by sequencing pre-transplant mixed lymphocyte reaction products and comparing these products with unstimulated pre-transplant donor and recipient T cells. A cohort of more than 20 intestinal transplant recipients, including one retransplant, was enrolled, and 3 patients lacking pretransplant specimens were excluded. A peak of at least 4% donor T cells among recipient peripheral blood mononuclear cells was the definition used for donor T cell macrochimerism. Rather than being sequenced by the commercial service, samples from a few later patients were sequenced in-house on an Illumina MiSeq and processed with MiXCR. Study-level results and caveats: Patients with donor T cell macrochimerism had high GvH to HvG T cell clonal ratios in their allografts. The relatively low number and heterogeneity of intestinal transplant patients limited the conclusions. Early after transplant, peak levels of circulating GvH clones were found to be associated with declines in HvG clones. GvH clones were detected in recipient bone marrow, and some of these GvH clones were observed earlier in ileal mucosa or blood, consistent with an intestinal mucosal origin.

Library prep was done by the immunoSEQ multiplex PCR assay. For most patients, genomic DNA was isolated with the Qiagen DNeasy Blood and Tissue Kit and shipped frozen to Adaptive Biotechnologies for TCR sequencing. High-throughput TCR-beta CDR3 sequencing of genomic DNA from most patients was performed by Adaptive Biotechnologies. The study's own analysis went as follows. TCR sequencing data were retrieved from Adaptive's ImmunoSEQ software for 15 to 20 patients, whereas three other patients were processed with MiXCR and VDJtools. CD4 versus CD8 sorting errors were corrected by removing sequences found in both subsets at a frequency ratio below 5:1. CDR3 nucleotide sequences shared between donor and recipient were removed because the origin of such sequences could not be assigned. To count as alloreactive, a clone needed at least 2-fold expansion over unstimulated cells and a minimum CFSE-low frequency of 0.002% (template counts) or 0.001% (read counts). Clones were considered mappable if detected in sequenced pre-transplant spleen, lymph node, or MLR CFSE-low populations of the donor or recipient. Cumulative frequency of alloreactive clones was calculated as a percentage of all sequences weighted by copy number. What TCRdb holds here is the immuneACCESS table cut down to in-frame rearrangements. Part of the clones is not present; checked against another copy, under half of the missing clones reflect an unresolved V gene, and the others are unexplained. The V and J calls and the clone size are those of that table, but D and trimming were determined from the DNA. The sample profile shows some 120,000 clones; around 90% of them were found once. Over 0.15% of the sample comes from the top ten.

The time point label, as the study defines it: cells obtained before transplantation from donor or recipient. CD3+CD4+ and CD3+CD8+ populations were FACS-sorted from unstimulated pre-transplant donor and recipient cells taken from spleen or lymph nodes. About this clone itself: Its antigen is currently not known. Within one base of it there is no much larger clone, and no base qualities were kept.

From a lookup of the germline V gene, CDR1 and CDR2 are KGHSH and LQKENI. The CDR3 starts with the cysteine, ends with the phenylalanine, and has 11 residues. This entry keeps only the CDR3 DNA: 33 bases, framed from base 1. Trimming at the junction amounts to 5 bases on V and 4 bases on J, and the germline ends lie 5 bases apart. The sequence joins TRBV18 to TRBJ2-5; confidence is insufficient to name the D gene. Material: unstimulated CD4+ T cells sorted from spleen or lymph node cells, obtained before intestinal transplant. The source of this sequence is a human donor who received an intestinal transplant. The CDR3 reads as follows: CASSLTETQYF. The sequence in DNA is TGTGCCAGCTCATTGACAGAGACCCAGTACTTC. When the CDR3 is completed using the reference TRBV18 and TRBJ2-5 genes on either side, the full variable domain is NAGVMQNPRHLVRRRGQEARLRCSPMKGHSHVYWYRQLPEEGLKFMVYLQKENIIDESGMPKERFSAEFPKEGPSILRIQQVVRGDSAAYFCASSLTETQYFGPGTRLLVL.